The 32 T cell receptor beta chains in this list originate from one sample, sequenced in a study of CD8+ T cells in alopecia areata. CD4, CD8alpha, NKG2D, NKG2ACE and other markers guided sorting of pooled cutaneous lymph node cells. RNA, once extracted, was reverse transcribed into cDNA for use as the sequencing template. The protocol was immunoSEQ multiplex PCR, while the TCRdb copy is restricted to in-frame clones and leaves out a portion. Recorded here are about 6,000 clones, none singletons. Sample: CD8+ T cells sorted from a lymph node. The receptors were gathered from a C3H/HeJ mouse with alopecia areata. The strain bears MHC haplotype H2-k.

This clone was counted at least ten times. Gene and germline names: mouse. Read coverage stops 4 residues before the CDR3 terminus; the germline J gene supplies the remainder. This chain links TRBV1 with TRBJ2-5; the match to TRBD2 covers 7 bases. The length of the CDR3 is 15 residues. Germline values: CDR1 NSQYPW, CDR2 LRSPGD (reference sequence). J was trimmed by 2 bases and V by 0 bases; bases with no gene match: 2. The CDR3 reads CTCSAELGIQDTQYF. The CDR3 DNA, read in part, is TGCACCTGCAGTGCAGAACTGGGGATCCAAGAC.

This clone is medium-sized in the sample. The gene names given are mouse names. The read ends 4 residues shy of where the CDR3 ends; the end is completed using the germline J gene. J is TRBJ2-7 and V is TRBV13-2, with D maybe TRBD1 (5 bases). CDR1 and CDR2 (germline): NNHNN, SYGAGS (reference sequence). There are 11 residues in the CDR3. The CDR3 sequence is CASGDRDEQYF. Partial CDR3 DNA: TGTGCCAGCGGTGACAGGGAT.

This clone has only a few counts. Gene names denote mouse genes. The CDR3 extends 4 residues past the end of the read, so its final part is completed from the germline J gene. The chain links TRBV31 to TRBJ2-7, with TRBD2 matching over 7 bases. CDR1 is GKSSPN and CDR2 is SITVG in the germline V gene. V dropped 1 base and J dropped 0; count of bases not matched to a gene: 3. This CDR3 is 14 amino acids long. The sequenced part of the CDR3 DNA is TGTGCCTGGAGTCGACTGGGAAGCTCCTAT. It yields the protein CAWSRLGSSY. The whole CDR3 sequence reads CAWSRLGSSYEQYF.

This clone was counted many times. The gene names given are mouse names. CDR3 sequence reads: CASGEEGYEQYF. CDR3 bases read: TGTGCCAGCGGTGAGGAGGGGTAT. V gene TRBV13-2 combines with J gene TRBJ2-7; D is possibly TRBD1 (5 bases). The observed sequence ends 4 residues before the CDR3 terminus, with the missing tail filled in from the germline J gene. Per germline, CDR1 NNHNN and CDR2 SYGAGS (reference sequence). CDR3 size: 12 residues.

This clone has just a few counts. Gene names denote mouse genes. The missing CDR3 end, 4 residues past where the read stops, is filled in from the germline J gene. This chain joins TRBV13-1 and TRBJ2-3; D unresolved. CDR3 length: 13 residues. V lost 4 bases to trimming and J lost 1 base, with 7 bases between them. Looked up from germline, CDR1 is NSHNY and CDR2 is SYGAGN. The CDR3 bases that were read are TGTGCCAGCAGTCTGACACGTGCAGAA. Residues: CASSLTRAE. The whole CDR3 region reads CASSLTRAETLYF.

This clone was observed many times. Genes and germline come from the mouse. This CDR3 is CASSRHSTNSDYTF. CDR3 bases read: TGTGCAAGCAGTAGACACAGCACAAACTCC. The chain joins TRBV16 to TRBJ1-2; D unclear. The read terminates 4 residues ahead of where the CDR3 ends, so the germline J gene completes it. Trimming pared 6 bases from V and 0 bases from J, leaving 11 bases between. The CDR3 is 14 residues long. Germline-derived CDR1 and CDR2 are SGHSA and FRNQAP. Drawing the rest from reference TRBV16 and TRBJ1-2, the complete variable domain is NAGVIQTPRHKVTGKGQEATLWCEPISGHSAVFWYRQTIVQGLEFLTYFRNQAPIDDSGMPKERFSAQMPNQSHSTLKIQSTQPQDSAVYLCASSRHSTNSDYTFGSGTRLLVI.

Many counts were recorded for this clone. The genes and germline here are from mouse. From the germline J gene comes the end of the CDR3, since the read stops 4 residues before it. The chain couples TRBV13-1 to TRBJ2-5; 7 bases align to TRBD2. Germline CDR1 NSHNY, CDR2 SYGAGN. Germline trimming cut 4 bases from V and 3 bases from J; bases unmatched to any gene: 5. The CDR3 extends over 14 amino acids. Partial CDR3 DNA: TGTGCCAGCAGTCCTGGCTGGGGGCAAGAC. Amino acids: CASSPGWGQD. From start to end, the CDR3 is CASSPGWGQDTQYF.

This clone ranks as medium-sized (0.01 to 0.1%). The germline and genes are mouse ones. Sequencing ends 4 residues short of the CDR3 end; the germline J gene provides the rest. The chain joins TRBV14 to TRBJ2-3; TRBD2 matches 11 bases. The germline gives CDR1 SGHDT, CDR2 FRDEAV. The V and J ends lost 4 bases and 0 bases, in that order; junction bases with no gene match: 4. The length of the CDR3 is 16 residues. The CDR3 loop reads CASSPDWGVSAETLYF. The CDR3 bases that were read are TGTGCCAGCAGTCCGGACTGGGGGGTTAGTGCAGAA. The full variable domain, rest sourced from reference TRBV14 and TRBJ2-3, is EAGVTQSPRYAVLQEGQAVSFWCDPISGHDTLYWYQQPRDQGPQLLVYFRDEAVIDNSQLPSDRFSAVRPKGTNSTLKIQSAKQGDTATYLCASSPDWGVSAETLYFGSGTRLTVL.

This clone was observed many times. Gene names denote mouse genes. The CDR3 is cut off 4 residues early in the read; its end comes from the germline J gene. Other DNA sequences in this specimen translate into the identical CDR3. The genes are TRBV31 and TRBJ2-3; tentatively, D is TRBD1 (7 bases). Germline V gene data show CDR1 as GKSSPN and CDR2 as SITVG. V was cut by 0 bases and J by 3 bases, with 7 bases left in between. The CDR3 length is 13 residues. The CDR3 loop is CAWSLGGAETLYF. The CDR3 bases that were read are TGTGCCTGGAGTCTAGGGGGCGCAGAA.

A remark on this clone: Mouse gene names and germline throughout. Read coverage stops 4 residues before the CDR3 terminus; the germline J gene supplies the remainder. The chain is built from TRBV4 and TRBJ2-5; D gene ambiguous. CDR1 is LGHDT, CDR2 YNNKQL, per germline (reference sequence). The CDR3 totals 11 residues. This chain's CDR3 is CASSLGDTQYF. Incomplete CDR3 DNA: TGTGCCAGCAGCTTGGGAGAC.

This clone is deemed medium-sized (0.01 to 0.1%). The germline and genes are mouse ones. The read is 4 residues too short to cover the CDR3 end, so that end is filled in from the germline J gene. The genes are TRBV13-2 and TRBJ2-7, with TRBD2 matching 11 bases. Germline trimming cut 3 bases from V and 0 bases from J; bases unmatched to any gene: 2. CDR3 length: 15 amino acids. Per germline, CDR1 NNHNN and CDR2 SYGAGS (reference sequence). The CDR3 loop is CASGVLGGRSYEQYF. CDR3 bases read: TGTGCCAGCGGTGTACTGGGGGGGCGCTCCTAT.

This clone is classed as medium-sized. The gene names given are mouse names. Read sequence stops 3 residues before the CDR3 end, and the germline J gene provides the missing end. The chain uses TRBV13-3 and TRBJ1-6; D possibly corresponds to TRBD1 (6 bases). TRBJ1-6 is filed as an ORF, its function uncertain. Trimming took off 1 base at V and 0 bases at J, with 11 bases between the two ends. Per the germline V gene, CDR1 is NNHDY and CDR2 is SYVADS. The CDR3 has 17 residues. Here the CDR3 reads CASSDRDTYSYNSPLYF. CDR3 bases read: TGTGCCAGCAGTGATAGGGACACCTATTCCTATAATTCGCCC.

This clone was found a few times. Genes and germline come from the mouse. The read gets to within 4 residues of the CDR3 end, and the germline J gene fills in the rest. This chain connects TRBV13-2 to TRBJ1-1; D may be TRBD1 (6 bases). The CDR3 consists of 14 residues. Germline CDR1 reads NNHNN; CDR2 reads SYGAGS (reference sequence). The germline V and J ends were trimmed by 1 base and 1 base, with 8 bases remaining between them. CDR3 DNA (partial): TGTGCCAGCGGTGATCAGGGGCTGAACACA. This gives the protein CASGDQGLNT. The entire CDR3 protein is CASGDQGLNTEVFF.

This clone has ten or more counts. Gene names follow the mouse nomenclature. CDR3 in amino acids: CTCSADWGGSTGQLYF. CDR3 DNA (partial): TGCACCTGCAGTGCCGACTGGGGGGGCAGCACCGGG. This chain connects TRBV1 to TRBJ2-2; TRBD2 matches at 12 bases. The read falls 4 residues short of the CDR3 end, and the missing part is taken from the germline J gene. From germline, CDR1 is NSQYPW and CDR2 LRSPGD (reference sequence). V lost 3 bases, J lost 4 bases, and 3 bases stayed unmatched. The CDR3 sequence is 16 residues long.

By share, this clone ranks as large. Gene names are the mouse ones. From the germline J gene comes the end of the CDR3, since the read stops 4 residues before it. V is TRBV1 and J is TRBJ2-5, with TRBD2 as a possible D gene (7 bases). CDR3 length: 15 residues. The germline CDR1 and CDR2 sequences are NSQYPW and LRSPGD (reference sequence). V was cut by 3 bases and J by 0 bases, with 10 bases left in between. The CDR3 spells CTCSAWGLNQDTQYF. The sequenced part of the CDR3 DNA is TGCACCTGCAGTGCCTGGGGGCTTAACCAAGAC.

This clone was seen repeatedly, ten times or more. The genes are named according to mouse. Read data end 4 residues before the CDR3 end; the end is taken from the germline J gene. The genes are TRBV13-3 and TRBJ1-1; D might be TRBD1 (6 bases). The CDR3 loop spans 15 amino acids. The germline CDR1 and CDR2 sequences are NNHDY and SYVADS. V lost 2 bases and J 1 base, leaving 12 bases between the germline ends. Partial CDR3 DNA: TGTGCCAGCAGTGAGTGGGGGGGGCGAAACACA. Protein: CASSEWGGRNT. The full CDR3 sequence reads CASSEWGGRNTEVFF.

This clone was observed at least ten times. The genes are named according to mouse. The chain's CDR3 is CASSHSYEQYF. The CDR3 DNA, read in part, is TGTGCCAGCAGTCACTCCTAT. The chain couples TRBV13-1 to TRBJ2-7; unclear D gene. The read terminates 4 residues ahead of where the CDR3 ends, so the germline J gene completes it. V lost 4 bases and J lost 0, with 2 bases in between. This CDR3 contains 11 residues. Per germline, CDR1 NSHNY and CDR2 SYGAGN.

The table lists this clone with many counts. The genes and germline here are from mouse. The read is 4 residues too short to cover the CDR3 end, so that end is filled in from the germline J gene. This chain joins TRBV1 and TRBJ2-3, with 9 bases identical to TRBD2. V trimming: 0 bases; J trimming: 2 bases; junction bases outside the gene matches: 3. This CDR3 spans 16 amino acids. Per the germline V gene, CDR1 is NSQYPW and CDR2 is LRSPGD (reference sequence). The CDR3 spells CTCSADGGALAETLYF. Incomplete CDR3 DNA: TGCACCTGCAGTGCAGATGGGGGGGCGCTTGCAGAA.

This clone showed up many times. Gene names are the mouse ones. The CDR3 is cut off 4 residues early in the read; its end comes from the germline J gene. J is TRBJ2-2 and V is TRBV17, with D tentatively TRBD1 (5 bases). CDR3 length equals 16 residues. In germline, CDR1 is MNHDT, CDR2 YYDKIL. The V and J ends lost 0 bases and 0 bases respectively, with 8 bases between them. CDR3 sequence: CASSREGDANTGQLYF. The sequenced CDR3 bases are TGTGCTAGCAGTAGAGAAGGGGATGCAAACACCGGG.

This clone came up many times. Gene names refer to mouse genes. The read terminates 4 residues ahead of where the CDR3 ends, so the germline J gene completes it. V is TRBV13-3 and J is TRBJ2-5; TRBD2 might be the D (5 bases). The CDR3 extends over 15 amino acids. Germline loops: CDR1 NNHDY, CDR2 SYVADS. V was cut by 1 base and J by 0 bases, with 9 bases left in between. The part of the CDR3 DNA that was read is TGTGCCAGCAGTGATCCCTGGGAGAACCAAGAC. It specifies CASSDPWENQD. The entire CDR3 reads CASSDPWENQDTQYF.

There are many counts of this clone. Genes here carry mouse names. Sequencing ends 4 residues short of the CDR3 end; the germline J gene provides the rest. The same CDR3 can be traced to other DNA sequences in this sample. The chain recombines TRBV1 with TRBJ1-1; 7 bases are a match to TRBD1. V dropped 4 bases and J dropped 1; count of bases not matched to a gene: 3. The CDR3 consists of 14 residues. Germline values: CDR1 NSQYPW, CDR2 LRSPGD (reference sequence). Incomplete CDR3 DNA: TGCACCTGCAGTGGCCGGGACAGGAACACA. Protein: CTCSGRDRNT. The full CDR3 sequence reads CTCSGRDRNTEVFF.

Within the sample, this clone is large (0.1 to 1%). The gene names here belong to mouse. The observed sequence ends 4 residues before the CDR3 terminus, with the missing tail filled in from the germline J gene. The V call is TRBV16, the J call TRBJ2-2; 7 positions agree with TRBD1. Per the germline V gene, CDR1 is SGHSA and CDR2 is FRNQAP. This CDR3 contains 16 residues. V dropped 4 bases and J dropped 0; count of bases not matched to a gene: 5. The DNA read from the CDR3 is TGTGCAAGCAGCTCCTCTGGGACAGCAAACACCGGG. Its translation is CASSSSGTANTG. The whole CDR3 reads CASSSSGTANTGQLYF.

Concerning this clone itself: The genes and germline here are from mouse. Read coverage stops 4 residues before the CDR3 terminus; the germline J gene supplies the remainder. V and J are TRBV31 and TRBJ2-4; 10 positions match TRBD2. The germline V gene encodes CDR1 GKSSPN and CDR2 SITVG. The CDR3 covers 16 residues. Partial CDR3 DNA: TGTGCCTGGAGTCTTGGCCTGGGGGGGCGCGGAAAC. Translation: CAWSLGLGGRGN. The entire CDR3 reads CAWSLGLGGRGNTLYF.

This clone was recorded many times. Gene labels here are mouse ones. Read data end 4 residues before the CDR3 end; the end is taken from the germline J gene. The chain joins TRBV3 to TRBJ2-7; D is possibly TRBD1 (6 bases). Germline CDR1 is SNHLY and CDR2 is FYNGKV (reference sequence). CDR3 length: 15 amino acids. Trimming took off 4 bases at V and 0 bases at J, with 13 bases between the two ends. The CDR3 is CASSYPGQSSYEQYF. The part of the CDR3 DNA that was read is TGTGCCAGCAGCTACCCGGGACAAAGCTCCTAT. The full variable domain, completed using reference TRBV3 and TRBJ2-7, is GPKVLQIPSHQIIDMGQMVTLNCDPVSNHLYFYWYKQILGQQMEFLVNFYNGKVMEKSKLFKDQFSVERPDGSYFTLKIQPTALEDSAVYFCASSYPGQSSYEQYFGPGTRLTVL.

By frequency in the sample, this clone is medium-sized. Mouse gene names and germline throughout. CDR3 protein: CASSRGTGVYEQYF. The covered CDR3 bases are TGTGCTAGCAGTAGAGGGACAGGGGTCTAT. The V call is TRBV17, the J call TRBJ2-7; TRBD1 agrees at 9 bases. The CDR3 end falls 4 residues outside the read, so it is completed with the germline J gene. Per germline, CDR1 MNHDT and CDR2 YYDKIL. J lost 3 bases, V lost 1 base, and 1 base had no gene match. The CDR3 totals 14 residues. Filled out from reference TRBV17 and TRBJ2-7, the complete variable domain reads DTTVKQNPRYKLARVGKPVNLICSQTMNHDTMYWYQKKPNQAPKLLLFYYDKILNREADTFEKFQSSRPNNSFCSLYIGSAGLEYSAMYLCASSRGTGVYEQYFGPGTRLTVL.

This clone was seen ten or more times. Genes and germline are mouse. Sequencing ends 4 residues short of the CDR3 end; the germline J gene provides the rest. The chain links TRBV14 to TRBJ2-7, with a possible D match to TRBD1 (5 bases). The length of the CDR3 is 13 residues. Looked up from germline, CDR1 is SGHDT and CDR2 is FRDEAV. The CDR3 here is CASSSQGSYEQYF. Incomplete CDR3 DNA: TGTGCCAGCAGTTCCCAGGGTTCATAT.

This clone was seen ten or more times. Any gene name here is a mouse gene name. The read terminates 4 residues before the CDR3 end, so the remaining end is supplied by the germline J gene. The chain recombines TRBV13-3 with TRBJ2-7; the D gene is possibly TRBD1 (6 bases). CDR1 is NNHDY, CDR2 SYVADS, per germline. This CDR3 has 13 amino acids. CDR3 protein: CASSEPRGYEQYF. CDR3 DNA (partial): TGTGCCAGCAGTGAGCCCAGGGGATAT.

This clone was observed at least ten times. Gene labels here are mouse ones. The CDR3 end is not reached by the read, which stops 4 residues before it; the germline J gene fills it in. This sequence joins TRBV13-3 and TRBJ2-2; D not certain. The germline CDR1 and CDR2 sequences are NNHDY and SYVADS. V dropped 0 bases and J dropped 1 base, with 7 bases sitting between them. The CDR3 extends over 15 amino acids. Here the CDR3 reads CASSDAPRNTGQLYF. The covered CDR3 bases are TGTGCCAGCAGTGATGCACCCAGAAACACCGGG.

In this sample, this clone turned up a few times. Gene names follow the mouse nomenclature. The CDR3 end falls 4 residues outside the read, so it is completed with the germline J gene. The V call is TRBV13-3, the J call TRBJ2-4; D not certain. The CDR3 loop spans 13 amino acids. The germline CDR1 and CDR2 sequences are NNHDY and SYVADS. V lost 3 bases to trimming and J lost 0 bases, with 5 bases between them. The sequenced CDR3 bases are TGTGCCAGCAGTGGACAAAGTCAAAAC. This translates into CASSGQSQN. The entire CDR3 is CASSGQSQNTLYF.

This clone turned up a few times. All gene names here are mouse names. The read ends 4 residues before the CDR3 terminus; that terminus is restored from the germline J gene. The chain recombines TRBV19 with TRBJ2-3; D uncertain. Trimming took 2 bases from V and 0 from J, leaving 7 bases between them. Germline CDR1 reads FNHDT; CDR2 reads SITEND (reference sequence). The CDR3 consists of 14 residues. This CDR3 reads CASSILDSAETLYF. CDR3 DNA (partial): TGTGCCAGCAGTATCCTGGATAGTGCAGAA.

This clone came up a few times. The junction departs from germline at one end; a sequencing error may be responsible. Gene names denote mouse genes. The read halts 4 residues ahead of the CDR3 end, with the missing end drawn from the germline J gene. The rearrangement links TRBV13-1 to TRBJ2-3, with TRBD2 matching over 8 bases. The CDR3 consists of 16 residues. The V gene's germline CDR1 is NSHNY and CDR2 SYGAGN. CDR3 DNA (partial): TGTGCCAGCGGTGATGCATCTGGGGGGCGTGCAGAA. It is translated as CASGDASGGRAE. The whole CDR3 sequence is CASGDASGGRAETLYF.

On this clone itself: Gene names are mouse gene names. The read halts 4 residues ahead of the CDR3 end, with the missing end drawn from the germline J gene. The chain is built from TRBV19 and TRBJ1-1; 7 bases align to TRBD1. The CDR3 extends over 14 amino acids. Germline V gene data show CDR1 as FNHDT and CDR2 as SITEND (reference sequence). V lost 3 bases, J lost 3 bases, and 5 bases stayed unmatched. Partial CDR3 DNA: TGTGCCAGCAGTACAAGACAGGGTTACACA. As protein: CASSTRQGYT. The entire CDR3 sequence reads CASSTRQGYTEVFF.